These T cell receptor beta chains were read from a single sample in a study of cytomegalovirus exposure and HLA in healthy donors. Only in-frame clones appear in the TCRdb table, and some are missing; sequencing was by immunoSEQ multiplex PCR. The sample has tens of thousands of clones. What was sequenced was PBMCs. All receptors derive from a young woman in good health and CMV-seropositive. Each CDR3 is given with its conserved first and last residue. The D gene is left open where the match is weak.

NA | 14 | TRBJ2-7 | TRBV5-5 | CASSLQGNSYEQYF | TGTGCCAGCAGCTTGCAGGGGAATTCCTACGAGCAGTACTTC
TRBD1 | 16 | TRBJ2-1 | TRBV4-1 | CASSQPTGKSYNEQFF | TGCGCCAGCAGCCAACCGACAGGGAAGTCCTACAATGAGCAGTTCTTC
NA | 14 | TRBJ2-7 | TRBV5-8 | CASSLGGKGYEQYF | TGTGCCAGCAGCTTAGGCGGGAAGGGCTACGAGCAGTACTTC
NA | 15 | TRBJ1-2 | TRBV7-6 | CASSQTQGTWYGYTF | TGTGCCAGCAGCCAAACTCAGGGGACGTGGTATGGCTACACCTTC
TRBD2 | 16 | TRBJ2-1 | TRBV5-1 | CASSLAGGRPYNEQFF | TGCGCCAGCAGCTTGGCGGGCGGGAGACCTTACAATGAGCAGTTCTTC
NA | 14 | TRBJ1-2 | TRBV30 | CAWSPSAVASGYTF | TGTGCCTGGAGTCCTTCCGCGGTGGCGAGTGGCTACACCTTC
TRBD1 | 15 | TRBJ2-7 | TRBV9 | CASSEGQGNFYEQYF | TGTGCCAGCAGCGAGGGACAGGGGAATTTCTACGAGCAGTACTTC
NA | 15 | TRBJ1-5 | TRBV18 | CASSLTGNSNQPQHF | TGTGCCAGCTCACTAACAGGGAATAGCAATCAGCCCCAGCATTTT
NA | 14 | TRBJ2-5 | TRBV5-4 | CASSLLGGPKTQYF | TGTGCCAGCAGCTTGTTGGGGGGACCGAAGACCCAGTACTTC
NA | 13 | TRBJ2-7 | TRBV2 | CASEQELDYEQYF | TGTGCCAGCGAACAGGAACTGGACTACGAGCAGTACTTC
NA | 15 | TRBJ1-2 | TRBV7-9 | CASSLTLRPGYGYTF | TGTGCCAGCAGCCTGACCCTGCGGCCTGGATATGGCTACACCTTC
NA | 14 | TRBJ2-3 | TRBV7-2 | CASSPGGLFNTQYF | TGTGCCAGCAGCCCAGGCGGGCTGTTTAATACGCAGTATTTT
TRBD2 | 17 | TRBJ2-5 | TRBV25-1 | CASSPSTGRGVAETQYF | TGTGCCAGCAGCCCGAGTACGGGGAGGGGTGTAGCGGAGACCCAGTACTTC
TRBD1 | 13 | TRBJ1-5 | TRBV6-1 | CASIRDRNQPQHF | TGTGCCAGTATCCGGGACAGGAATCAGCCCCAGCATTTT
NA | 16 | TRBJ2-1 | TRBV6-5 | CASSYEGDPSYNEQFF | TGTGCCAGCAGTTACGAGGGGGACCCCTCCTACAATGAGCAGTTCTTC
NA | 14 | TRBJ2-7 | TRBV5-1 | CASSLAEGQGMRYF | TGCGCCAGCAGCTTGGCGGAGGGCCAGGGCATGAGGTACTTC
TRBD1 | 15 | TRBJ1-5 | TRBV6-6 | CASLATGGLNQPQHF | TGTGCCAGCTTGGCTACAGGGGGACTCAATCAGCCCCAGCATTTT
TRBD2 | 15 | TRBJ2-1 | TRBV6-5 | CASSIGAGGDNEQFF | TGTGCCAGCAGTATCGGGGCGGGGGGAGACAATGAGCAGTTCTTC
NA | 13 | TRBJ1-1 | TRBV6-5 | CASITPANTEAFF | TGTGCCAGCATCACACCCGCGAACACTGAAGCTTTCTTT
NA | 15 | TRBJ1-1 | TRBV7-9 | CASSLTGGGGTEAFF | TGTGCCAGCAGCTTAACGGGGGGAGGAGGCACTGAAGCTTTCTTT
TRBD2 | 16 | TRBJ2-5 | TRBV18 | CASSTAVAGGSETQYF | TGTGCCAGCTCAACGGCTGTAGCGGGAGGATCAGAGACCCAGTACTTC
TRBD1 | 13 | TRBJ1-2 | TRBV28 | CASAVDRGLGYTF | TGTGCCAGCGCGGTGGACAGGGGGCTTGGCTACACCTTC
NA | 15 | TRBJ2-5 | TRBV4-2 | CASSQERGSIETQYF | TGTGCCAGCAGCCAAGAAAGAGGCTCCATAGAGACCCAGTACTTC
NA | 13 | TRBJ2-5 | TRBV30 | CAWRERGQETQYF | TGTGCCTGGAGAGAAAGGGGGCAAGAGACCCAGTACTTC
TRBD1 | 13 | TRBJ2-2 | TRBV29-1 | CSVIGTDTGELFF | TGCAGCGTTATTGGGACAGACACCGGGGAGCTGTTTTTT
TRBD2 | 17 | TRBJ2-3 | TRBV7-9 | CASSFLPLAGVTDTQYF | TGTGCCAGCAGCTTCCTACCACTAGCGGGAGTCACAGATACGCAGTATTTT
NA | 13 | TRBJ2-3 | TRBV19 | CASTLESTDTQYF | TGTGCCAGTACTCTGGAGAGCACAGATACGCAGTATTTT
TRBD2 | 15 | TRBJ2-1 | TRBV14 | CASSQIAGGWDEQFF | TGTGCCAGCAGCCAAATTGCGGGAGGATGGGATGAGCAGTTCTTC
NA | 13 | TRBJ2-7 | TRBV29-1 | CSAATDLTYEQYF | TGCAGCGCCGCGACAGACCTAACCTACGAGCAGTACTTC
NA | 13 | TRBJ1-1 | TRBV6-5 | CASSQTGITEAFF | TGTGCCAGCAGCCAAACAGGGATTACTGAAGCTTTCTTT
TRBD1 | 13 | TRBJ2-5 | TRBV29-1 | CSVGQGNRETQYF | TGCAGCGTTGGACAGGGGAATCGGGAGACCCAGTACTTC
TRBD1 | 17 | TRBJ1-3 | TRBV18 | CASSHSYRGASGNTIYF | TGTGCCAGCTCACACTCGTACAGGGGAGCGTCTGGAAACACCATATATTTT
TRBD1 | 14 | TRBJ1-3 | TRBV10-3 | CAIFPTGVGNTIYF | TGTGCCATCTTCCCAACAGGGGTTGGAAACACCATATATTTT
TRBD1 | 15 | TRBJ1-6 | TRBV30 | CAWSAGTGVVGPLHF | TGTGCCTGGAGCGCCGGGACAGGGGTTGTTGGACCCCTCCACTTT
TRBD2 | 15 | TRBJ2-7 | TRBV7-2 | CASSLNSGRAYEQYF | TGTGCCAGCAGCCTGAATAGCGGGAGGGCCTACGAGCAGTACTTC
NA | 14 | TRBJ1-4 | TRBV19 | CASNDGGRFEKLFF | TGTGCCAGCAACGACGGGGGACGGTTTGAAAAACTGTTTTTT
TRBD1 | 16 | TRBJ1-2 | TRBV19 | CASSHADRESVYGYTF | TGTGCCAGTAGTCACGCGGACAGGGAGAGTGTCTATGGCTACACCTTC
NA | 15 | TRBJ2-7 | TRBV7-2 | CASSSQTGIEHEQYF | TGTGCCAGCAGCTCTCAGACAGGAATAGAGCACGAGCAGTACTTC
NA | 16 | TRBJ1-2 | TRBV15 | CATSRDTPGPNYGYTF | TGTGCCACCAGCAGAGATACCCCAGGGCCCAACTATGGCTACACCTTC
TRBD2 | 13 | TRBJ2-7 | TRBV5-6 | CASSEGLAYEQYF | TGTGCCAGCAGCGAGGGACTAGCCTACGAGCAGTACTTC
TRBD1 | 14 | TRBJ1-1 | TRBV5-4 | CASRVGQGITEAFF | TGTGCCAGCAGGGTGGGACAGGGAATCACTGAAGCTTTCTTT
NA | 13 | TRBJ1-2 | TRBV30 | CAWSVDPRGGRTF | TGTGCCTGGAGTGTAGATCCTCGAGGGGGTCGGACCTTC
NA | 16 | TRBJ2-7 | TRBV7-9 | CASSTPRDTYAYEQYF | TGTGCCAGCAGCACTCCCCGGGACACTTACGCCTACGAGCAGTACTTC
TRBD2 | 18 | TRBJ2-3 | TRBV18 | CASSPRGSGTRGTDTQYF | TGTGCCAGCTCACCACGGGGCTCCGGGACTAGGGGAACAGATACGCAGTATTTT
NA | 12 | TRBJ2-1 | TRBV9 | CASSVGDDEQFF | TGTGCCAGCAGCGTCGGAGATGACGAGCAGTTCTTC
NA | 13 | TRBJ1-5 | TRBV4-1 | CASSRQAGQPQHF | TGCGCCAGCAGTCGACAGGCAGGTCAGCCCCAGCATTTT
NA | 16 | TRBJ1-5 | TRBV19 | CASSIGLSGSNQPQHF | TGTGCCAGTAGTATAGGGCTGAGCGGCAGCAATCAGCCCCAGCATTTT
TRBD1 | 14 | TRBJ2-7 | TRBV25-1 | CASSQRTGRYEQYF | TGTGCCAGCAGCCAGAGGACAGGCCGCTACGAGCAGTACTTC
NA | 15 | TRBJ2-7 | TRBV28 | CASSLFGQLWDEQYF | TGTGCCAGCAGTTTATTCGGACAGTTGTGGGACGAGCAGTACTTC
TRBD1 | 16 | TRBJ2-5 | TRBV19 | CASSVGGTGRVETQYF | TGTGCCAGTAGTGTAGGGGGGACAGGGAGGGTCGAGACCCAGTACTTC
NA | 16 | TRBJ1-4 | TRBV21-1 | CASSKAVRRREEKLFF | TGTGCCAGCAGCAAAGCAGTGAGAAGGAGAGAGGAAAAACTGTTTTTT
TRBD1 | 13 | TRBJ1-4 | TRBV7-9 | CASSDRVNEKLFF | TGTGCCAGCAGCGACAGGGTAAATGAAAAACTGTTTTTT
NA | 15 | TRBJ2-2 | TRBV11-3 | CASSLEGGGAGELFF | TGTGCCAGCAGCTTAGAAGGAGGAGGAGCCGGGGAGCTGTTTTTT